This entry lists 10 T cell receptor beta chains sequenced from one sample in a study of blood T cell repertoires in COVID-19. Some clones are missing from TCRdb's copy, which holds only in-frame ones; the method was immunoSEQ multiplex PCR. The sample lists 240,000 or so clones, 86% occurring once. Source material: PBMCs or T cells enriched from blood (not recorded which). The source of these receptors is a woman aged 40-49 years with acute COVID-19.

The gene calls are TRBV2 and TRBJ2-7, with TRBD2 matching 12 bases. V gave up 1 base and J gave up 5 bases; unmatched junction bases: 3. CDR1 is SNHLY and CDR2 is FYNNEI in the germline V gene. The CDR3 covers 15 residues. CDR3 region: CASSEGRLAGDEQYF. CDR3 nucleotide sequence: TGTGCCAGCAGTGAAGGCAGACTAGCGGGAGACGAGCAGTACTTC.

This clone was counted once. The chain couples TRBV19 to TRBJ1-5, with a weak D call TRBD1 (6 bases). The V gene lost 6 bases and the J gene lost 10 bases, with 28 bases spanning the gap. This CDR3 has 17 residues. The V gene's germline CDR1 is LNHDA and CDR2 SQIVND (reference sequence). The CDR3 here is CASSPAMDRVGMNPQHF. The CDR3 nucleotides are TGTGCCAGTAGCCCCGCGATGGACAGAGTCGGTATGAATCCCCAGCATTTT. Together with reference TRBV19 and TRBJ1-5, the CDR3 gives the full variable domain: DGGITQSPKYLFRKEGQNVTLSCEQNLNHDAMYWYRQDPGQGLRLIYYSQIVNDFQKGDIAEGYSVSREKKESFPLTVTSAQKNPTAFYLCASSPAMDRVGMNPQHFGDGTRLSIL.

The rearrangement joins TRBV7-2 to TRBJ2-5, with TRBD1 as a possible D gene (6 bases). The CDR3 consists of 15 residues. Germline assignment: CDR1 SGHTA and CDR2 FQGNSA. Trimming removed 5 bases from V and 9 bases from J, with 22 bases in between. The CDR3 nucleotides are TGTGCCAGCAGCCCTGACAGTATGAGGAAGGGGGCCCAGTACTTC. It is translated as CASSPDSMRKGAQYF. Supplemented by reference TRBV7-2 and TRBJ2-5, the full variable domain reads GAGVSQSPSNKVTEKGKDVELRCDPISGHTALYWYRQSLGQGLEFLIYFQGNSAPDKSGLPSDRFSAERTGGSVSTLTIQRTQQEDSAVYLCASSPDSMRKGAQYFGPGTRLLVL.

The chain joins TRBV6-6 to TRBJ1-1; possibly TRBD1 for D (6 bases). In germline, CDR1 is MNHNY, CDR2 SVGAGI (reference sequence). This CDR3 is 13 amino acids long. V dropped 7 bases and J dropped 7 bases, with 16 bases sitting between them. The CDR3, as DNA: TGTGCCAGCAATCAGCAGGGGAACGGTGAAGCTTTCTTT. Its translation is CASNQQGNGEAFF.

This clone was recorded only once. The J gene is TRBJ1-2, the V gene TRBV28; D uncertain. V lost 1 base and J lost 2, with 11 bases in between. Looked up from germline, CDR1 is MDHEN and CDR2 is SYDVKM. The CDR3 runs 15 residues. CDR3 residues: CASSLFGGANYGYTF. The CDR3 coding sequence is TGTGCCAGCAGTTTATTTGGTGGAGCGAACTATGGCTACACCTTC.

The chain employs TRBV5-1 and TRBJ1-5; 8 nucleotides line up with TRBD1. After removal of 4 bases from V and 6 bases from J, the junction contained 6 bases not matched to a gene. Per germline, CDR1 SGHRS and CDR2 YFSETQ. The CDR3 sequence is 14 residues long. The CDR3 DNA is TGCGCCAGCAGCGTGAGAACAGGGGGTCAGCCCCAGCATTTT. Protein: CASSVRTGGQPQHF.

CDR3 residues: CASTLNSGRAYEQYF. The DNA of the CDR3 is TGTGCCAGCACCCTTAATAGCGGGAGGGCCTACGAGCAGTACTTC. The J gene is TRBJ2-7, the V gene TRBV13, with TRBD2 identical over 11 bases. With V trimmed by 7 bases and J by 2 bases, 7 bases remained unmatched. This CDR3 contains 15 residues. CDR1 is PRHDT, CDR2 FYEKMQ, per germline (reference sequence). Using reference TRBV13 and TRBJ2-7 for the parts outside the CDR3, the full variable domain is AAGVIQSPRHLIKEKRETATLKCYPIPRHDTVYWYQQGPGQDPQFLISFYEKMQSDKGSIPDRFSAQQFSDYHSELNMSSLELGDSALYFCASTLNSGRAYEQYFGPGTRLTVT.

The chain links TRBV5-4 to TRBJ1-4; TRBD1 aligns across 8 bases. CDR1 is SGHNT and CDR2 is YYREEE in the germline V gene (reference sequence). The CDR3 contains 16 residues. V was clipped by 3 bases and J by 6 bases; unmatched bases: 10. CDR3 residues: CASSSMSGQGHEKLFF. CDR3 DNA sequence: TGTGCCAGCAGCTCTATGTCAGGACAGGGCCATGAAAAACTGTTTTTT.

The chain uses TRBV11-3 and TRBJ1-4, with 8 positions matching TRBD1. With V trimmed by 6 bases and J by 4 bases, 4 bases remained unmatched. CDR1 is SGHNT, CDR2 YENEEA, per germline. The CDR3 has 14 residues. The CDR3 spells CASSRGQGNEKLFF. Written as DNA, the CDR3 is TGTGCCAGCAGTAGAGGACAGGGTAATGAAAAACTGTTTTTT.

The table lists this clone with many counts. This rearrangement joins TRBV28 to TRBJ1-5, with D perhaps TRBD1 (5 bases). The CDR3 contains 15 residues. Germline CDR1 and CDR2: MDHEN and SYDVKM. The V and J ends lost 7 bases and 6 bases respectively, with 19 bases between them. CDR3 sequence (DNA): TGTGCCAGCACCCCGTTGGTAGGGGCGAGTCAGCCCCAGCATTTT. Residues: CASTPLVGASQPQHF.